This is a list of T cell receptor beta chains from one sample in a study of human T cells and chemical hapten exposure. A single record per CDR3 protein comes from TCRdb applying MiXCR to the RACE reads. The sample has tens of thousands of distinct CDR3 sequences, 11% seen once. The source material was whole blood, sampled in connection with sensitization to the hapten diphenylcyclopropenone (DPC). Receptors were obtained from a woman in her forties or fifties with alopecia areata. Some clones in this sample may be carry-over from other donors' samples. CDR3s include the opening cysteine and the closing phenylalanine or tryptophan. A D gene is named only where the DNA matches it firmly. Size values are once, few and many counts, or a class for expanded clones, and some rows have none.

V	J	size	D	DNA	CDR3
TRBV6-5	TRBJ2-3	many	.	TGTGCCAGCAGTAACGAGGGAGAGGGAGATACGCAGTATTTT	CASSNEGEGDTQYF
TRBV29-1	TRBJ2-7	.	TRBD2	TGCAGCGCCGGAAGCGGGGTCTACGAGCAGTACTTC	CSAGSGVYEQYF
TRBV28	TRBJ2-7	many	.	TGTGCCAGCAGTTTCCACAAAACCTACGAGCAGTACTTC	CASSFHKTYEQYF
TRBV6-1	TRBJ1-5	many	TRBD1	TGTGCCAGCAGTTCAGGGGGCTCGGGGAATCAGCCCCAGCATTTT	CASSSGGSGNQPQHF
TRBV18	TRBJ1-1	many	.	TGTGCCAGCTCACGGGCGTACACTGAAGCTTTCTTT	CASSRAYTEAFF
TRBV29-1	TRBJ2-7	many	.	TGCAGCGTTGCGACCGGGCTGGAGCAGTACTTC	CSVATGLEQYF
TRBV7-2	TRBJ1-3	.	.	TGTGCCAGCAGTTTAGCCCAATCTGGAAACACCATATATTTT	CASSLAQSGNTIYF
TRBV3-1	TRBJ1-5	many	.	TGTGCCAGCAGCCTGCTAAATCAGCCCCAGCATTTT	CASSLLNQPQHF
TRBV12-3/TRBV12-4	TRBJ1-5	many	TRBD1	TGTGCCAGCAGAGGACAGGGGAATCAGCCCCAGCATTTT	CASRGQGNQPQHF
TRBV12-3/TRBV12-4	TRBJ1-2	.	.	TGTGCCAGCAGACTTCGAGGGGAGGGCTATGGCTACACCTTC	CASRLRGEGYGYTF
TRBV27	TRBJ2-2	.	.	TGTGCCAACAGTCGAACCGTTTTTTTAACAAACGGGTTGCCGCCCGGGGAGCTGTTTTTT	CANSRTVFLTNGLPPGELFF
TRBV6-1	TRBJ2-1	few	.	TGTGCCAGCAGTGAACCACACAGGGGGGGAGGGAATGAGCAGTTCTTC	CASSEPHRGGGNEQFF
TRBV7-9	TRBJ1-2	few	TRBD1	TGTGCCAGCAGCCCCGGGACAGGGGGCGGTGGCTACACCTTC	CASSPGTGGGGYTF
TRBV7-2	TRBJ2-1	.	TRBD1	TGTGCCAGCAGCCATACAGGGGCGGTCTACAATGAGCAGTTCTTC	CASSHTGAVYNEQFF
TRBV20-1	TRBJ2-1	.	.	TGCAGTGCTAGGTCTGCGGACATACGGAATGAGCAGTTCTTC	CSARSADIRNEQFF
TRBV6-4	TRBJ2-1	many	.	TGTGCCACCTCAGGCGAGTTCGGCAATGAGCAGTTCTTC	CATSGEFGNEQFF
TRBV28	TRBJ2-2	few	TRBD2	TGTGCCAGCAGAGGTAGCGGGGCGAACACCGGGGAGCTGTTTTTT	CASRGSGANTGELFF
TRBV29-1	TRBJ1-5	many	.	TGCAGCGTTGAATACGCCGCCAATCAGCCCCAGCATTTT	CSVEYAANQPQHF
TRBV9	TRBJ2-7	medium-sized	.	TGTGCCAGCAGCGTAGATAGGAGTGGCGAGCAGTACTTC	CASSVDRSGEQYF
TRBV12-3/TRBV12-4	TRBJ2-2	many	.	TGTGCCAGCAACCGAGCCGCGGGGAACACCGGGGAGCTGTTTTTT	CASNRAAGNTGELFF
TRBV15	TRBJ1-1	few	.	TGTGCCACCAGCATAGGACAGATGAACACTGAAGCTTTCTTT	CATSIGQMNTEAFF
TRBV29-1	TRBJ1-5	many	.	TGCAGCGTTTCGGGGGATGAGGGCAATCAGCCCCAGCATTTT	CSVSGDEGNQPQHF
TRBV20-1	TRBJ2-1	many	TRBD2	TGCAGTGCTAGTGGGACTAGCGGGGGACTATACTACAATGAGCAGTTCTTC	CSASGTSGGLYYNEQFF
TRBV15	TRBJ2-3	many	TRBD2	TGTGCCACCAGCAGTGGTTTTGCGGGGGGGCCCACAGATACGCAGTATTTT	CATSSGFAGGPTDTQYF
TRBV11-3	TRBJ1-6	many	.	TGTGCCAGCAGCGCGGCTAATAATTCACCCCTCCACTTT	CASSAANNSPLHF
TRBV6-6	TRBJ1-5	.	.	TGTGCCAGCAGCGCCCTGTCCAGGAATCAGCCCCAGCATTTT	CASSALSRNQPQHF
TRBV24-1	TRBJ2-3	few	.	TGTGCCACCAGCGGAAGCACAGATACGCAGTATTTT	CATSGSTDTQYF
TRBV10-3	TRBJ1-1	many	.	TGTGCCATCCGGGGGGCTGGCAACACTGAAGCTTTCTTT	CAIRGAGNTEAFF
TRBV20-1	TRBJ2-2	many	.	TGCAGTGCTAGAGGAGCAGGGGGGGACACCGGGGAGCTGTTTTTT	CSARGAGGDTGELFF
TRBV10-3	TRBJ1-4	.	TRBD1	TGTGCCATCAGTGAGTACGGGACAGCACCTCGACTGTTTTTT	CAISEYGTAPRLFF
TRBV7-9	TRBJ1-1	many	.	TGTGCCAGCAGACCCCTTCCCCGGGTGGGCACTGAAGCTTTCTTT	CASRPLPRVGTEAFF
TRBV28	TRBJ2-7	.	.	TGTGCCAGCAGGGAGCTGGGATTCTCCTACGAGCAGTACTTC	CASRELGFSYEQYF
TRBV3-1	TRBJ2-3	many	.	TGTGCCAGCAGCCAACGGCGGAAAGACACAGATACGCAGTATTTT	CASSQRRKDTDTQYF
TRBV6-1	TRBJ2-1	.	.	TGTGCCAGCAGTACCGGACGGAACAATGAGCAGTTCTTC	CASSTGRNNEQFF
TRBV7-3	TRBJ2-3	many	.	TGTGCCAGCAGCTCCTCGGGCGAGGATACGCAGTATTTT	CASSSSGEDTQYF
TRBV18	TRBJ1-1	many	TRBD1	TGTGCCAGCTCACGGACAGGGGATTGGAGCACTGAAGCTTTCTTT	CASSRTGDWSTEAFF
TRBV6-5	TRBJ2-7	few	.	TGTGCCAGCAGGCCACCGGGACCGAACGAGCAGTACTTC	CASRPPGPNEQYF
TRBV4-3	TRBJ2-7	.	TRBD2	TGCGCCAGCAGCTCCTACTCCGGGGGGACCTACGAGCAGTACTTC	CASSSYSGGTYEQYF
TRBV11-3	TRBJ2-7	few	.	TGTGCCAGCAGCTTCAGACTACACGAGCAGTACTTC	CASSFRLHEQYF
TRBV7-9	TRBJ1-1	.	.	TGTGCCAGCAGCTTATCCGGGATTACTGAAGCTTTCTTT	CASSLSGITEAFF
TRBV28	TRBJ2-6	.	.	TGTGCCAGCAGTCCCTGGGCAGTAGGAACTGGGGCCAACGTCCTGACTTTC	CASSPWAVGTGANVLTF
TRBV12-3/TRBV12-4	TRBJ1-2	many	.	TGTGCCAGCAAACTCCTCAACTATGGCTACACCTTC	CASKLLNYGYTF
TRBV6-1	TRBJ1-5	.	.	TGTGCCAGCAGTGAAGCGGTGATTTGGGGGGCTGGGCAGCCCCAGCATTTT	CASSEAVIWGAGQPQHF
TRBV3-1	TRBJ1-1	few	.	TGTGCCAGCACCGGGACGTTGGCCAACACTGAAGCTTTCTTT	CASTGTLANTEAFF
TRBV6-2/TRBV6-3	TRBJ1-5	many	.	TGTGCCAGCAGGGACAGAAGCAATCAGCCCCAGCATTTT	CASRDRSNQPQHF
TRBV4-3	TRBJ1-5	many	.	TGCGCCAGCAGCCAAGAGGGTAATAGCAATCAGCCCCAGCATTTT	CASSQEGNSNQPQHF
TRBV5-8	TRBJ2-3	many	TRBD2	TGTGCCAGCAGCCCTTGGACTAGCGTAAGGGCAGATACGCAGTATTTT	CASSPWTSVRADTQYF
TRBV29-1	TRBJ1-4	.	TRBD1	TGCAGCGTCCAGCCGGGACAGACTTCAAAACTGTTTTTT	CSVQPGQTSKLFF
TRBV6-6	TRBJ2-7	many	TRBD2	TGTGCCAGCAGTTACTCAATGGCAGCGGGGGGTTACGAGCAGTACTTC	CASSYSMAAGGYEQYF
TRBV7-6	TRBJ2-7	.	.	TGTGCCAGCAGCCGGGTGGACGAAGCCTCCTACGAGCAGTACTTC	CASSRVDEASYEQYF
TRBV6-6	TRBJ2-5	.	.	TGTGCCAGTGTTTCCTCGTACCAAGAGACCCAGTACTTC	CASVSSYQETQYF